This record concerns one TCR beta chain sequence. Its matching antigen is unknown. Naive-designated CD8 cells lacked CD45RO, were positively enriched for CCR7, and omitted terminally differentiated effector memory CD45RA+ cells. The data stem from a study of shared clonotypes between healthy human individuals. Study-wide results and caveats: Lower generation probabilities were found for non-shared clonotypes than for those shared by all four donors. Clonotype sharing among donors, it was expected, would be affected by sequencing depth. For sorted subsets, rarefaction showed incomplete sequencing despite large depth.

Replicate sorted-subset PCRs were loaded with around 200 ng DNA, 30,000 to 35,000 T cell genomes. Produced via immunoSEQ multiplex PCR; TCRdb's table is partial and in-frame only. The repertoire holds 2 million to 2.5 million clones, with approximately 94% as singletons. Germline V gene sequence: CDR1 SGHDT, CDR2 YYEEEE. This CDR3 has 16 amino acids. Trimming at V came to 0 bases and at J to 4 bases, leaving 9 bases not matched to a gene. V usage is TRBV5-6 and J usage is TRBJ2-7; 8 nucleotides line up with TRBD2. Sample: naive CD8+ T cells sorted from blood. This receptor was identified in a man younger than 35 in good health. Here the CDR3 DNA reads TGTGCCAGCAGCTTGGATAGCGGGGTCGTGATTTACGAGCAGTACTTC. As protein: CASSLDSGVVIYEQYF.